This T cell receptor beta chain was retrieved from a study of cytomegalovirus exposure and HLA in healthy donors. Germline lookup yields CDR1 SEHNR and CDR2 FQNEAQ (reference sequence). The CDR3 loop spans 15 amino acids. V lost 5 bases and J 3 bases, leaving 13 bases between the germline ends. Study-level results: Researchers reported that a few CMV-associated chains were confirmed in vitro as CMV antigen-specific. One later analysis reportedly identified an Asian-associated ancestry cluster that showed fewer N-insertions than the approximately 670-donor mean. It was in a later analysis that TCR association rates were seen to vary by HLA locus, highest for DRB1 and lowest for HLA-C. An analysis was carried out at a later point. It showed that HLA-associated TCR beta chains were more clonally expanded than equally common non-associated chains.

A remark on this clone: What it binds is unknown.

Researchers ran the PCR with 60 Vbeta and 13 Jbeta primers. TCRdb's table, derived via immunoSEQ multiplex PCR, lists solely in-frame clones and lacks some. The sample yields about 45,000 clones, around 69% seen once. This receptor was identified in a woman aged 25 to 39 in good health and CMV-seronegative. V is TRBV7-9 and J is TRBJ2-2; a weak D match, TRBD2 (5 bases). The sequencing sample was made of PBMCs. The CDR3 protein is CASSRIGDYTGELFF. The CDR3 region has the DNA TGTGCCAGCAGCCGAATCGGGGATTACACCGGGGAGCTGTTTTTT.